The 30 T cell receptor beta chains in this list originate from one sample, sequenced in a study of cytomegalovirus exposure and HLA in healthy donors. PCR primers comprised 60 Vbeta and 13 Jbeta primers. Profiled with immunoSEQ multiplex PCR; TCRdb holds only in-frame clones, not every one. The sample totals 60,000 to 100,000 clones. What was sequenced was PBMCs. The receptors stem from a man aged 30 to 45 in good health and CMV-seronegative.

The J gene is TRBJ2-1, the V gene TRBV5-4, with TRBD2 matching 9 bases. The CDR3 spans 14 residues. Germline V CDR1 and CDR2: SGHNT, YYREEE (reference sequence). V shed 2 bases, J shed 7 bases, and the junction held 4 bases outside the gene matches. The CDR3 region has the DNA TGTGCCAGCAGCTTCTCTAGCGGGACTAATGAGCAGTTCTTC. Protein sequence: CASSFSSGTNEQFF.

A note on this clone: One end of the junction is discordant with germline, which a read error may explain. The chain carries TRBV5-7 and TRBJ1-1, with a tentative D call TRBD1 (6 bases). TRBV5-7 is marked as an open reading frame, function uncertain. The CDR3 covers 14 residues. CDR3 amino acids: CASSPTGMNTEALF. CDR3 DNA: TGTGCCAGCAGCCCGACAGGCATGAACACTGAAGCTCTCTTT.

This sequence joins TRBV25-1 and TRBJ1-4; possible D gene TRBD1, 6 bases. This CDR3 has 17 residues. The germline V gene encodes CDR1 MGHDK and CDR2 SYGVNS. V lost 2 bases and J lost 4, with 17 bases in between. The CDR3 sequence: CASSEKIAAGVNEKLFF. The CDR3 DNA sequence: TGTGCCAGCAGTGAAAAAATTGCGGCAGGGGTTAATGAAAAACTGTTTTTT.

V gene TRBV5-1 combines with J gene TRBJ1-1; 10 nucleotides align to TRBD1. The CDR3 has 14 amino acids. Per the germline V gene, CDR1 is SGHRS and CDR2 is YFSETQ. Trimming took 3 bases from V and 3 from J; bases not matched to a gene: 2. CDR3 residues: CASSSGTGDTEAFF. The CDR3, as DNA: TGCGCCAGCAGCTCCGGGACAGGGGACACTGAAGCTTTCTTT.

The CDR3 DNA reads TGTGCCAGCTCCCCGCGGGGAAACTATGGCTACACCTTC. Amino acids: CASSPRGNYGYTF. V usage is TRBV18 and J usage is TRBJ1-2; D is undetermined. V lost 6 bases and J 2 bases, leaving 10 bases between the germline ends. Germline V gives CDR1 KGHSH, CDR2 LQKENI. CDR3 length equals 13 residues.

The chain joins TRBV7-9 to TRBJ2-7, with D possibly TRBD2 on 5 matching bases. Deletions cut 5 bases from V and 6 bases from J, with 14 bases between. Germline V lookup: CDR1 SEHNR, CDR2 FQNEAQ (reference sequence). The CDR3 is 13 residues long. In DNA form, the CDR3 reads TGTGCCAGCAGCCCTGGGAGAAGTCTCGAGCAGTACTTC. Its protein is CASSPGRSLEQYF.

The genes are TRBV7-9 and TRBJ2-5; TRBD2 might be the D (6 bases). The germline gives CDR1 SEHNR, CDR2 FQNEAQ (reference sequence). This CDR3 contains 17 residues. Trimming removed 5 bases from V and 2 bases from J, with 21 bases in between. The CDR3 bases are TGTGCCAGCAGCCAGGGAAAGCAGCAGGGAGGACAAGAGACCCAGTACTTC. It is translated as CASSQGKQQGGQETQYF.

The CDR3 is CASTPQRGETDTQYF. The CDR3 DNA sequence: TGTGCCAGCACCCCCCAGCGGGGGGAAACAGATACGCAGTATTTT. This chain links TRBV28 with TRBJ2-3; the match to TRBD2 covers 9 bases. The CDR3 has 15 residues. The J segment lost 3 bases and the V segment lost 7 bases, leaving 8 bases of the junction unmatched. The germline CDR1 and CDR2 sequences are MDHEN and SYDVKM.

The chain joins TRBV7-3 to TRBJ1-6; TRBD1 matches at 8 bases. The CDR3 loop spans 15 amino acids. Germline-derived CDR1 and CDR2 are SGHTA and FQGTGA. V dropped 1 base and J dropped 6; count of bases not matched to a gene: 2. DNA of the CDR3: TGTGCCAGCAGCTTAAGACAGGGGTTTAATTCACCCCTCCACTTT. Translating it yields CASSLRQGFNSPLHF.

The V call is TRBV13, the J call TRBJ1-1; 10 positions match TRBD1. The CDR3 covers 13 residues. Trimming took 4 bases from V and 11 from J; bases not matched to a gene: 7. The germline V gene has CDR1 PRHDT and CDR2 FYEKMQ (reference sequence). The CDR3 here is CASSSYDRGRAFF. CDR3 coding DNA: TGTGCCAGCAGCTCATATGACAGGGGGCGGGCTTTCTTT.

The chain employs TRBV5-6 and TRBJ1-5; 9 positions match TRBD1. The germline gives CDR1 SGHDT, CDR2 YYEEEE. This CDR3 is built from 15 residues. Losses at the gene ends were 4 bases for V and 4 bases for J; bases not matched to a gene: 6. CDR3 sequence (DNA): TGTGCCAGCAGCCCCGGGACAGGGTTTAATCAGCCCCAGCATTTT. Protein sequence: CASSPGTGFNQPQHF.

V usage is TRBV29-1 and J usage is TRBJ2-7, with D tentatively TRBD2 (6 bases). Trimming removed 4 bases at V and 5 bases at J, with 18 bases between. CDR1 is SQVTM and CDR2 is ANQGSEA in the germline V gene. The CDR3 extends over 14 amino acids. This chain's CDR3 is CSVGRGRKGDEQYF. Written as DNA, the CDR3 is TGCAGCGTTGGGAGGGGACGGAAGGGAGACGAGCAGTACTTC.

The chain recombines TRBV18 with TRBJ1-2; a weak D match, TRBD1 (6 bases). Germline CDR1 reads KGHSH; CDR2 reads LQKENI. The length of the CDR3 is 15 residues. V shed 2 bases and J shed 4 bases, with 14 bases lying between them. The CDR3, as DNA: TGTGCCAGCTCACCAGGACTTCGGACAGTCTATGGCTACACCTTC. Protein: CASSPGLRTVYGYTF. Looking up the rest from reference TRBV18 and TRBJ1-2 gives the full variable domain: NAGVMQNPRHLVRRRGQEARLRCSPMKGHSHVYWYRQLPEEGLKFMVYLQKENIIDESGMPKERFSAEFPKEGPSILRIQQVVRGDSAAYFCASSPGLRTVYGYTFGSGTRLTVV.

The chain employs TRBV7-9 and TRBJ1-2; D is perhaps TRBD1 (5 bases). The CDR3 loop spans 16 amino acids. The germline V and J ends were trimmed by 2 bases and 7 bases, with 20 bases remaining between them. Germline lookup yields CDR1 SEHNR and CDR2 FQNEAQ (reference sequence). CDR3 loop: CASSLSSQGRVLGYTF. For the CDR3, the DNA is TGTGCCAGCAGCTTAAGTTCGCAGGGAAGGGTACTTGGCTACACCTTC.

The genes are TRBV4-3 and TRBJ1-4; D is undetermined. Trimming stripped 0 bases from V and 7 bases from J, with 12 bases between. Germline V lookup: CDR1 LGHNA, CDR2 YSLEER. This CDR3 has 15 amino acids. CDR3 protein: CASSQDLLRIEKLFF. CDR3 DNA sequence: TGCGCCAGCAGCCAAGATCTCCTCAGGATTGAAAAACTGTTTTTT.

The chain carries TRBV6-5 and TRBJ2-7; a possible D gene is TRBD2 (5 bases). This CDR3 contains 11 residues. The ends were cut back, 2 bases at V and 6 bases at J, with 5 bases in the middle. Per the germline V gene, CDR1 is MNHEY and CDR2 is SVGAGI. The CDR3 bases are TGTGCCAGCAGTTACCGGGGCGAGCAGTACTTC. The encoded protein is CASSYRGEQYF.

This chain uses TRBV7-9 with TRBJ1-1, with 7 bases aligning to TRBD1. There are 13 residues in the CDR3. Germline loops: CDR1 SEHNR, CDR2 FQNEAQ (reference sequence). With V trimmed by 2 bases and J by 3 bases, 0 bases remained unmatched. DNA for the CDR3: TGTGCCAGCAGCTTACAGGGGGACACTGAAGCTTTCTTT. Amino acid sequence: CASSLQGDTEAFF. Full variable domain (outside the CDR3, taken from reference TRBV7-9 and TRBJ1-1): DTGVSQNPRHKITKRGQNVTFRCDPISEHNRLYWYRQTLGQGPEFLTYFQNEAQLEKSRLLSDRFSAERPKGSFSTLEIQRTEQGDSAMYLCASSLQGDTEAFFGQGTRLTVV.

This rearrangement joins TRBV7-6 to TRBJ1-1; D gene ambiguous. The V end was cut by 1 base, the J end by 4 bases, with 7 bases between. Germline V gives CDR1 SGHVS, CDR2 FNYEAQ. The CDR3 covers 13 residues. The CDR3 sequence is CASSLGYGTEAFF. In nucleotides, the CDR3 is TGTGCCAGCAGCTTAGGCTACGGCACTGAAGCTTTCTTT. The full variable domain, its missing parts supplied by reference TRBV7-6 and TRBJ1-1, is GAGVSQSPRYKVTKRGQDVALRCDPISGHVSLYWYRQALGQGPEFLTYFNYEAQQDKSGLPNDRFSAERPEGSISTLTIQRTEQRDSAMYRCASSLGYGTEAFFGQGTRLTVV.

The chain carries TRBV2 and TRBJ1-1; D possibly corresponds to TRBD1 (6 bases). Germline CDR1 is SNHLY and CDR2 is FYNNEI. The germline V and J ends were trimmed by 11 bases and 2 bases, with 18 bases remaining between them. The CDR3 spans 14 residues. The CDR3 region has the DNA TGTGCCGGGGGCACAGGGATCTTAAACACTGAAGCTTTCTTT. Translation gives CAGGTGILNTEAFF. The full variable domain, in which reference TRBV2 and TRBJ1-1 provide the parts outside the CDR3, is EPEVTQTPSHQVTQMGQEVILRCVPISNHLYFYWYRQILGQKVEFLVSFYNNEISEKSEIFDDQFSVERPDGSNFTLKIRSTKLEDSAMYFCAGGTGILNTEAFFGQGTRLTVV.

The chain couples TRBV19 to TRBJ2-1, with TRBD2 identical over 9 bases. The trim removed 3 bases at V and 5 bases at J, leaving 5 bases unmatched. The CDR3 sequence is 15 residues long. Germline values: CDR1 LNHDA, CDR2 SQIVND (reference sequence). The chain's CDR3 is CASSMSLAGNNEQFF. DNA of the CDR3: TGTGCCAGTAGTATGAGCCTAGCGGGAAACAATGAGCAGTTCTTC. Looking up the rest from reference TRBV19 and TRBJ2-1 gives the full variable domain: DGGITQSPKYLFRKEGQNVTLSCEQNLNHDAMYWYRQDPGQGLRLIYYSQIVNDFQKGDIAEGYSVSREKKESFPLTVTSAQKNPTAFYLCASSMSLAGNNEQFFGPGTRLTVL.

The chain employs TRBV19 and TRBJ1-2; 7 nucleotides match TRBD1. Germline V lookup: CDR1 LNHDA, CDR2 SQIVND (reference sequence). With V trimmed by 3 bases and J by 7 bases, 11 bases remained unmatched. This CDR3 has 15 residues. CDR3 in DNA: TGTGCCAGTAGTATGGTGACAGGGCCCGGGGGTGGCTACACCTTC. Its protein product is CASSMVTGPGGGYTF.

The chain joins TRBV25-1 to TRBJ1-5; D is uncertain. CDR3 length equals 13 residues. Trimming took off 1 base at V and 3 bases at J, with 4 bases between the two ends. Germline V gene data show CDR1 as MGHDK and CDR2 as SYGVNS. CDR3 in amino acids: CASSESNNQPQHF. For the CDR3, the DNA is TGTGCCAGCAGTGAATCTAACAATCAGCCCCAGCATTTT.

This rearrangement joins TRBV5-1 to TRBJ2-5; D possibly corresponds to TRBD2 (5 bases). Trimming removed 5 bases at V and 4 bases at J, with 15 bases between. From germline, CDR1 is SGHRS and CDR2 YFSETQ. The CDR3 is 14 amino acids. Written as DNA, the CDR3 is TGCGCCAGCAGAGAGCGAGGGAACGTAGAGACCCAGTACTTC. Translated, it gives CASRERGNVETQYF. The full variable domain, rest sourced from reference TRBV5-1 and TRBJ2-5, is KAGVTQTPRYLIKTRGQQVTLSCSPISGHRSVSWYQQTPGQGLQFLFEYFSETQRNKGNFPGRFSGRQFSNSRSEMNVSTLELGDSALYLCASRERGNVETQYFGPGTRLLVL.

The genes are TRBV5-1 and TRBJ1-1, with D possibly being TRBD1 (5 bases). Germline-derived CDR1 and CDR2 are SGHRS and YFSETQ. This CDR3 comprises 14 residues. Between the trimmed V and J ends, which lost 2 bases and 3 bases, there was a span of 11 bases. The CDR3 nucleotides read TGCGCCAGCAGCTTTGGGGCTGGGGACACTGAAGCTTTCTTT. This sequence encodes CASSFGAGDTEAFF. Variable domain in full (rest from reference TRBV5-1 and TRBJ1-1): KAGVTQTPRYLIKTRGQQVTLSCSPISGHRSVSWYQQTPGQGLQFLFEYFSETQRNKGNFPGRFSGRQFSNSRSEMNVSTLELGDSALYLCASSFGAGDTEAFFGQGTRLTVV.

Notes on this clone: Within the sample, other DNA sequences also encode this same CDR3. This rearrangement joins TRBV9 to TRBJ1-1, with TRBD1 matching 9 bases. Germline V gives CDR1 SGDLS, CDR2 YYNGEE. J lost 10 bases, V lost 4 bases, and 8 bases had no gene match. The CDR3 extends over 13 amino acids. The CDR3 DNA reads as TGTGCCAGCAGCTTCCGGGACAGGGAAAGAGCTTTCTTT. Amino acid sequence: CASSFRDRERAFF.

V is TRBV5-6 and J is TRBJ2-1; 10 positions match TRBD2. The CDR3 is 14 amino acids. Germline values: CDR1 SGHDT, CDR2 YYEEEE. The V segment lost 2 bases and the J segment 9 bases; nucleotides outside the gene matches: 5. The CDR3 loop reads CASSLAGGPGEQFF. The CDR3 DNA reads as TGTGCCAGCAGCTTAGCGGGGGGGCCGGGTGAGCAGTTCTTC.

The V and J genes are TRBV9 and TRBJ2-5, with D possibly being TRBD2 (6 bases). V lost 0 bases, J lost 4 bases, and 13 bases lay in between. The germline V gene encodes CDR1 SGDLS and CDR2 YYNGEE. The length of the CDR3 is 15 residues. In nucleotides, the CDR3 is TGTGCCAGCAGCGTAGCCGGAGGGTCACGAGAGACCCAGTACTTC. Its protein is CASSVAGGSRETQYF.

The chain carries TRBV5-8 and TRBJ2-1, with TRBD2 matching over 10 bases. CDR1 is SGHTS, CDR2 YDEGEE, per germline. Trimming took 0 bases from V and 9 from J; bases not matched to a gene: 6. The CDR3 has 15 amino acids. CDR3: CASSLEAGGPGEQFF. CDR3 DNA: TGTGCCAGCAGCTTGGAAGCGGGAGGGCCAGGTGAGCAGTTCTTC.

The CDR3 coding sequence is TGTGCCAGCAGCCAAGGTCCGGGAGGCTCGAATCAGCCCCAGCATTTT. This sequence encodes CASSQGPGGSNQPQHF. The rearrangement uses TRBV4-2 and TRBJ1-5; D remains unclear. Trimming took 1 base from V and 4 from J, leaving 14 bases between them. CDR1 and CDR2 from the germline V gene are LGHNA and YNFKEQ. The CDR3 has 16 amino acids.

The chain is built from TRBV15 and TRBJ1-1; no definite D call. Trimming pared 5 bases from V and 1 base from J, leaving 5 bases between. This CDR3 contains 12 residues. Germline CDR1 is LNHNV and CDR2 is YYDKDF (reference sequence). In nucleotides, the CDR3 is TGTGCCACCAGCTCCCGGAACACTGAAGCTTTCTTT. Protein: CATSSRNTEAFF.